This T cell receptor beta chain originates from a study of untreated major depressive disorder. CDR1 and CDR2 (germline): MDHEN, SYDVKM. CDR3 size: 16 residues. Trimming pared 7 bases from V and 4 bases from J, leaving 20 bases between. General study points: Depressed patients' CD4+ T cells carried increased TRBV05-01 (Vbeta 5.1) usage versus control CD4+ T cells.

Thawed PBMCs underwent magnetic negative selection for CD4+ T cells. Only one count was recorded for this clone. What it binds is unknown. TCRdb's copy holds only in-frame clones and misses some; the assay was immunoSEQ multiplex PCR. The sample gives approximately 20,000 clones, over 65% of which show up once; about 0.82% is in the top ten. The clonotype was recovered from a woman younger than 45 in good health. The V and J genes are TRBV28 and TRBJ1-3; tentative D call: TRBD1 (6 bases). Material: CD4+ T cells from PBMCs. CDR3 residues: CASNSFGGPNGNTIYF. The DNA of the CDR3 is TGTGCCAGCAACTCTTTCGGGGGCCCCAACGGAAACACCATATATTTT.